The clone carrying this T cell receptor beta chain came up a few times. Its antigen is still unknown. This record belongs to a study of early stage breast cancer tumors. Study information: Twelve of the 16 invasive tumors were ER+, PR+ and HER2-. Study observations and caveats: Chain pairing and CD4, CD8 or FOXP3 expression were not captured. Enriched TCRB sequences shared across patients were mostly commonly generated sequences.

The protocol was immunoSEQ multiplex PCR, while the TCRdb copy is restricted to in-frame clones and leaves out a portion. The sample records around 31,000 clones, roughly 80% being singletons. CDR1 and CDR2 from the germline V gene are GTSNPN and SVGIG (reference sequence). The CDR3 contains 13 residues. J gave up 8 bases and V 5 bases, and 6 bases lay outside the gene matches. Sequencing input: breast tumor tissue. This chain links TRBV30 with TRBJ1-4; 9 positions agree with TRBD1. The clonotype comes from a person aged 30 to 40 with breast cancer. Here the CDR3 reads CAWETGGLEKLFF. CDR3 nucleotide sequence: TGTGCCTGGGAGACAGGGGGATTAGAAAAACTGTTTTTT.